Listed below are T cell receptor beta chains from one sample, sequenced in a study of T-cell reconstitution after alpha-beta-depleted transplantation in children. TCRdb passed the PCR reads through MiXCR, listing each CDR3 protein once. The data show approximately 91,000 distinct CDR3 sequences, 7% to 10% seen once. The sample was PBMCs from the stem cell graft donor, taken from the stem cell graft. These receptors were taken from a human donor who donated a stem cell graft to a child with congenital amegakaryocytic thrombocytopenia. Each CDR3 is given with its conserved first and last residue. D genes are given only for firm matches. Expanded clones get a size class; other rows say once, few or many, or leave the size out.

cdr3_aa cdr3_nt v_call cdr3_length d_call clone_size j_call
CSAVKSYEQYF TGCAGTGCCGTTAAGTCCTACGAGCAGTACTTC TRBV20-1 11 - many TRBJ2-7
CSAIGPSYEQYF TGCAGTGCTATAGGCCCTTCCTACGAGCAGTACTTC TRBV20-1 12 - many TRBJ2-7
CSASSGTSGRVDEQFF TGCAGTGCTAGCTCTGGGACTAGCGGGAGGGTCGATGAGCAGTTCTTC TRBV20-1 16 TRBD2 many TRBJ2-1
CASSPIRDISRAQHF TGTGCCAGCAGTCCGATCCGGGACATCTCCAGAGCCCAGCATTTT TRBV28 15 - - TRBJ1-5
CSARVFSGRAGNEQFF TGCAGTGCTAGAGTATTTAGCGGGAGGGCCGGCAATGAGCAGTTCTTC TRBV20-1 16 TRBD2 many TRBJ2-1
CATSDKSYNEQFF TGTGCCACCAGTGATAAAAGTTACAATGAGCAGTTCTTC TRBV24-1 13 - few TRBJ2-1
CSAADRGWEQYF TGCAGCGCCGCCGACAGGGGCTGGGAGCAGTACTTC TRBV29-1 12 TRBD1 many TRBJ2-7
CASSGQGNTEAFF TGTGCCAGCAGCGGACAGGGGAACACTGAAGCTTTCTTT TRBV2 13 TRBD1 many TRBJ1-1
CASSYSFGGTKYF TGTGCCAGCAGTTACTCTTTTGGCGGGACGAAGTATTTT TRBV6-5 13 - many TRBJ2-3
CASSLRGADSPLHF TGTGCCAGCAGTTTACGAGGGGCTGATTCACCCCTCCACTTT TRBV28 14 - few TRBJ1-6
CASSDTPRTGELFF TGTGCCAGCAGTGATACGCCGCGCACCGGGGAGCTGTTTTTT TRBV3-1 14 - many TRBJ2-2
CASSLVGGRWYNEQFF TGTGCCAGCAGCTTAGTCGGAGGGAGGTGGTACAATGAGCAGTTCTTC TRBV7-2 16 - many TRBJ2-1
CASSQDFTLGTFSYNEQFF TGCGCCAGCAGCCAAGATTTTACATTAGGCACCTTCTCCTACAATGAGCAGTTCTTC TRBV4-3 19 - many TRBJ2-1
CATSRRLAATEAFF TGTGCCACCAGCAGGAGACTCGCTGCCACTGAAGCTTTCTTT TRBV15 14 - many TRBJ1-1
CSASPRGETQYF TGCAGTGCTAGCCCTCGTGGAGAGACCCAGTACTTC TRBV20-1 12 - many TRBJ2-5
CASSQDPSGGTDTQYF TGTGCCAGCAGCCAAGATCCCAGCGGGGGCACAGATACGCAGTATTTT TRBV4-2 16 TRBD2 many TRBJ2-3
CASSQGLADTQYF TGTGCCAGCAGCCAGGGGTTGGCGGATACGCAGTATTTT TRBV14 13 - few TRBJ2-3
CASSQDHRGQAFF TGCGCCAGCAGCCAAGATCATCGGGGGCAAGCTTTCTTT TRBV4-1 13 - many TRBJ1-1
CASSPSEGETQYF TGTGCCAGCAGTCCTTCGGAGGGCGAGACCCAGTACTTC TRBV7-9 13 - many TRBJ2-5